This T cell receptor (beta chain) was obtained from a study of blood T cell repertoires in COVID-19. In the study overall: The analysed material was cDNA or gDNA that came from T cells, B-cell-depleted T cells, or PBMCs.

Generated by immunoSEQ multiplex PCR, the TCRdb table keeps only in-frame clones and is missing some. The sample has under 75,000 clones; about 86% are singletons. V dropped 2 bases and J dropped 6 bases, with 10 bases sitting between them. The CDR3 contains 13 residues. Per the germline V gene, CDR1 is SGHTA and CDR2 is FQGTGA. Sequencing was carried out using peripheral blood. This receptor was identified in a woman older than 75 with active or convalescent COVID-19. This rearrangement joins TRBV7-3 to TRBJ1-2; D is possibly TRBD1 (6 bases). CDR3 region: CASSLGAGDGYTF. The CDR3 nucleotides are TGTGCCAGCAGCTTAGGGGCAGGGGATGGCTACACCTTC.